The sequence of this T cell receptor (beta chain) was determined in a study of radiation and T cells in renal cell carcinoma. Time point here: baseline pretreatment blood. The sample's treatment: 15 Gy SBRT to primary tumor, nephrectomy 4 weeks later. Blood was sampled at baseline, 2 weeks and 4 weeks after SBRT. The tumor was a clear cell renal cell carcinoma. Germline V gene lookup returns CDR1 SGHDT and CDR2 YYEEEE. J gave up 4 bases and V 4 bases, and 9 bases lay outside the gene matches. This CDR3 is built from 16 residues. Overall study results and limits: Pretreatment tumor biopsies were lacking, so baseline clonotypes are unknown. Top tumor clonotypes rose in blood 2 weeks post-radiation, then contracted.

As regards this clone: Its antigen is as yet unknown.

Clones were sequenced by immunoSEQ multiplex PCR, and TCRdb holds only the in-frame ones, with some missing. Among about 150,000 clones listed, about 88% were seen once. Sequencing used blood, obtained from a patient whose treatment included radiotherapy and nephrectomy. This receptor was taken from a woman aged 45-60 years with renal cell carcinoma. The chain has TRBV5-6 and TRBJ2-5, with TRBD1 identical over 11 bases. Written as DNA, the CDR3 is TGTGCCAGCAGCGTCGTTCCGGACAGGGGGCTAGAGACCCAGTACTTC. It specifies CASSVVPDRGLETQYF.